The T cell receptor beta chain described here comes from a study of T cells expressing NK-cell markers. For the study at large: Sorted CD3+CD56-NKG2C+, CD3+CD56+NKG2C- and CD3+CD56+NKG2C+ T cells were the source of the TCR beta repertoires.

TCRdb reprocessed the 5' RACE reads, with one entry per CDR3 protein and no DNA. This sample lists about 460,000 distinct CDR3 sequences; its ten largest clones have almost 1.5%. Germline V CDR1 and CDR2: SQVTM, ANQGSEA. The CDR3 runs 16 residues. The chain uses TRBV29-1 and TRBJ1-1; TCRdb lists TRBD1, though no DNA is available to test this call. The sample consisted of blood T cells: a sorted CD56 or NKG2C T cell subset, CD4+ or CD8+ T cells, or bulk PBMC T cells (not recorded which). The receptor was derived from a woman in her forties or fifties in good health. The CDR3 region is CSVAGGEQLTTTEAFF.